One and the same sample provided the 21 T cell receptor beta chains below, sequenced in a study of technical replicates of blood from a few donors (dated by TCRdb to about 2017). Receptor amplification or capture employed the immunoSEQ multiplex PCR assay. TCRdb limited this immuneACCESS table to in-frame rearrangements with V and J called. A share of clones is missing; checked studies link under half to unresolved V genes, and the rest is unexplained. Across this sample there are approximately 73,000 clones, with 85% to 95% seen only once. The leading ten clones occupy roughly 0.37% of the sample. Sample: T cells isolated from PBMCs. The receptors derive from a human donor in good health.

The chain has TRBV11-2 and TRBJ1-2, with D possibly TRBD1 on 5 matching bases. V was pared by 1 base and J by 6 bases, with 12 bases between. CDR1 is SGHAT and CDR2 is FQNNGV in the germline V gene. The CDR3 sequence is 14 residues long. The CDR3 DNA sequence: TGTGCCAGCAGCTTAGGGTCAGGGTCCGATGGCTACACCTTC. Translated, it gives CASSLGSGSDGYTF. Using reference TRBV11-2 and TRBJ1-2 for the parts outside the CDR3, the full variable domain is EAGVAQSPRYKIIEKRQSVAFWCNPISGHATLYWYQQILGQGPKLLIQFQNNGVVDDSQLPKDRFSAERLKGVDSTLKIQPAKLEDSAVYLCASSLGSGSDGYTFGSGTRLTVV.

This clone was detected ten times or more. The chain joins TRBV18 to TRBJ2-7; the D gene is possibly TRBD2 (5 bases). Germline V gives CDR1 KGHSH, CDR2 LQKENI. V lost 1 base and J 2 bases, leaving 12 bases between the germline ends. The CDR3 is 15 residues long. CDR3 protein: CASSPQGGGTYEQYF. As DNA, the CDR3 is TGTGCCAGCTCACCACAAGGAGGTGGTACCTACGAGCAGTACTTC.

This clone was seen only once. The CDR3 DNA sequence: TGTGCCAGCAGTGAACACGGGTCCGCCTACGAGCAGTACTTC. Translation gives CASSEHGSAYEQYF. This chain joins TRBV6-1 and TRBJ2-7; no firm D call. Germline V gene data show CDR1 as MNHNS and CDR2 as SASEGT. V dropped 2 bases and J dropped 2 bases, with 10 bases sitting between them. This CDR3 has 14 residues.

This sequence joins TRBV5-6 and TRBJ1-1; 10 positions agree with TRBD1. The CDR3 extends over 14 amino acids. V lost 3 bases to trimming and J lost 1 base; unmatched junction nucleotides: 0. CDR1 SGHDT and CDR2 YYEEEE come from the germline V gene. The CDR3 nucleotides read TGTGCCAGCAGCTGGGACAGGGGGAACACTGAAGCTTTCTTT. Protein sequence: CASSWDRGNTEAFF. Full variable domain (remainder filled in from reference TRBV5-6 and TRBJ1-1): DAGVTQSPTHLIKTRGQQVTLRCSPKSGHDTVSWYQQALGQGPQFIFQYYEEEERQRGNFPDRFSGHQFPNYSSELNVNALLLGDSALYLCASSWDRGNTEAFFGQGTRLTVV.

V is TRBV25-1 and J is TRBJ2-7; D gene unclear. Germline V gene data show CDR1 as MGHDK and CDR2 as SYGVNS. The ends were cut back, 2 bases at V and 4 bases at J, with 12 bases in the middle. The CDR3 is 14 amino acids. In DNA, the CDR3 is TGTGCCAGCAGTGAAGGATCAGGTGAATACGAGCAGTACTTC. Translation gives CASSEGSGEYEQYF.

The chain carries TRBV7-6 and TRBJ2-7; a possible D gene is TRBD2 (5 bases). V dropped 1 base and J dropped 6 bases, with 13 bases sitting between them. Germline V gene sequence: CDR1 SGHVS, CDR2 FNYEAQ. This CDR3 has 14 amino acids. The chain's CDR3 is CASSLDGGAIEQYF. The DNA of the CDR3 is TGTGCCAGCAGCTTAGACGGAGGAGCAATCGAGCAGTACTTC.

The rearrangement joins TRBV19 to TRBJ1-2, with D perhaps matching TRBD1 (6 bases). The CDR3 is 13 residues long. V was clipped by 5 bases and J by 8 bases, with 15 bases between them. From germline, CDR1 is LNHDA and CDR2 SQIVND (reference sequence). For the CDR3, the DNA is TGTGCCAGTAGTCTTGGATACAGGGAAGGCTACACCTTC. As protein: CASSLGYREGYTF.

This clone was recorded once. This chain connects TRBV6-1 to TRBJ1-5; D uncertain. Germline CDR1 is MNHNS and CDR2 is SASEGT. This CDR3 region has 14 residues. Between the trimmed V and J ends, which lost 4 bases and 7 bases, there was a span of 14 bases. CDR3 DNA sequence: TGTGCCAGCAGTGCACTCCAATCCTCGCAGCCCCAGCATTTT. Encoded protein: CASSALQSSQPQHF.

This rearrangement joins TRBV7-9 to TRBJ2-1, with 11 bases that match TRBD2. V was clipped by 7 bases and J by 5 bases; unmatched bases: 4. The germline V gene has CDR1 SEHNR and CDR2 FQNEAQ (reference sequence). The CDR3 sequence is 14 residues long. CDR3 in amino acids: CASTTSGGDNEQFF. CDR3 DNA: TGTGCCAGCACCACTAGCGGGGGTGACAATGAGCAGTTCTTC. Full variable domain (missing parts from reference TRBV7-9 and TRBJ2-1): DTGVSQNPRHKITKRGQNVTFRCDPISEHNRLYWYRQTLGQGPEFLTYFQNEAQLEKSRLLSDRFSAERPKGSFSTLEIQRTEQGDSAMYLCASTTSGGDNEQFFGPGTRLTVL.

The rearrangement uses TRBV5-1 and TRBJ2-3, with D unclear. This CDR3 has 16 residues. With 2 bases removed from V and 0 bases from J, the gap between germline ends came to 13 bases. Germline-derived CDR1 and CDR2 are SGHRS and YFSETQ. CDR3 in amino acids: CASSLSEISSTDTQYF. CDR3 nucleotides: TGCGCCAGCAGCTTAAGTGAGATTTCTAGCACAGATACGCAGTATTTT.

The gene calls are TRBV30 and TRBJ2-7, with no clear D. The ends were cut back, 2 bases at V and 6 bases at J, with 14 bases in the middle. Germline V gene sequence: CDR1 GTSNPN, CDR2 SVGIG (reference sequence). The CDR3 extends over 13 amino acids. The CDR3 protein is CAWSPMIIGEQYF. In DNA, the CDR3 is TGTGCCTGGAGTCCAATGATTATCGGCGAGCAGTACTTC.

This sequence joins TRBV29-1 and TRBJ2-3, with 10 bases that match TRBD2. The CDR3 is made up of 13 amino acids. Germline CDR1 SQVTM, CDR2 ANQGSEA. The junction had 0 bases not matched to a gene; V was cut back by 6 bases and J by 0 bases. In nucleotides, the CDR3 is TGCAGCGTGACTAGCGGGAGCACAGATACGCAGTATTTT. Residues: CSVTSGSTDTQYF.

As concerns this clone: An end of the junction differs from the germline gene, which may be a read error. The V gene is TRBV9, the J gene TRBJ2-4; D is perhaps TRBD2 (5 bases). This CDR3 region has 11 residues. Germline V gene data show CDR1 as SGDLS and CDR2 as YYNGEE. The CDR3 coding sequence is TGTGCCAGCAGCGTGGAGGTATACGTCGCCTTC. Its translation is CASSVEVYVAF.

The chain links TRBV4-1 to TRBJ2-3, with 11 bases matching TRBD2. With V trimmed by 1 base and J by 0 bases, 6 bases remained unmatched. Germline V gene data show CDR1 as MGHRA and CDR2 as YSYEKL. The CDR3 contains 18 residues. This CDR3 is CASSQVGLAGVSTDTQYF. CDR3 sequence (DNA): TGCGCCAGCAGCCAAGTAGGACTAGCGGGCGTTAGCACAGATACGCAGTATTTT.

The CDR3 loop reads CASSLAGRGYNEQFF. The CDR3 coding sequence is TGTGCCAGCAGCTTAGCGGGTCGGGGGTACAATGAGCAGTTCTTC. The rearrangement links TRBV7-9 to TRBJ2-1, with D possibly matching TRBD2 (6 bases). Trimming took 0 bases from V and 4 from J, leaving 10 bases between them. CDR3 size: 15 residues. Germline lookup yields CDR1 SEHNR and CDR2 FQNEAQ (reference sequence).

This chain joins TRBV9 and TRBJ2-3; 11 positions agree with TRBD2. Germline V gene data show CDR1 as SGDLS and CDR2 as YYNGEE. Trimming at V came to 4 bases and at J to 6 bases, leaving 7 bases not matched to a gene. This CDR3 region has 15 residues. Here the CDR3 DNA reads TGTGCCAGCAGCCTAGGACTAGCGGGCGGTGATACGCAGTATTTT. The encoded protein is CASSLGLAGGDTQYF. The whole variable domain, remainder taken from reference TRBV9 and TRBJ2-3, is DSGVTQTPKHLITATGQRVTLRCSPRSGDLSVYWYQQSLDQGLQFLIQYYNGEERAKGNILERFSAQQFPDLHSELNLSSLELGDSALYFCASSLGLAGGDTQYFGPGTRLTVL.

The J gene is TRBJ1-1, the V gene TRBV27; TRBD1 might be the D (5 bases). The CDR3 covers 13 residues. CDR1 and CDR2 from the germline V gene are MNHEY and SMNVEV (reference sequence). Trimming took 6 bases from V and 1 from J, leaving 9 bases between them. The CDR3 sequence is CASSFQGNTEAFF. CDR3 nucleotide sequence: TGTGCCAGCAGCTTTCAGGGGAACACTGAAGCTTTCTTT.

The genes are TRBV7-3 and TRBJ1-2; tentative D call: TRBD1 (5 bases). CDR3 length: 15 residues. Looked up from germline, CDR1 is SGHTA and CDR2 is FQGTGA. V gave up 5 bases and J gave up 0 bases, with 13 bases separating them. The CDR3 loop is CASSLYPTANYGYTF. The CDR3 DNA reads as TGTGCCAGCAGCCTATATCCGACAGCTAACTATGGCTACACCTTC.

The genes are TRBV4-2 and TRBJ2-3; 9 bases align to TRBD2. The CDR3 has 16 residues. Germline V gives CDR1 LGHNA, CDR2 YNFKEQ. V lost 2 bases, J lost 6 bases, and 9 bases stayed unmatched. The CDR3 region is CASSQRLAGDQDTQYF. The CDR3 nucleotides read TGTGCCAGCAGCCAACGATTAGCGGGAGATCAGGATACGCAGTATTTT.

The chain's CDR3 is CASSHWLDGVYGYTF. CDR3 nucleotide sequence: TGTGCCAGCAGCCATTGGCTCGACGGAGTCTATGGCTACACCTTC. J is TRBJ1-2 and V is TRBV7-9; D remains unclear. The V gene's germline CDR1 is SEHNR and CDR2 FQNEAQ (reference sequence). V was clipped by 5 bases and J by 4 bases, with 17 bases between them. This CDR3 region has 15 residues.

This chain connects TRBV6-1 to TRBJ2-7; 10 nucleotides match TRBD2. The CDR3 is 16 residues long. V lost 0 bases and J lost 2; bases outside the gene matches: 4. Germline values: CDR1 MNHNS, CDR2 SASEGT. The CDR3 DNA reads as TGTGCCAGCAGTGAAGCTACTAGCGGGATAACCTACGAGCAGTACTTC. Its protein product is CASSEATSGITYEQYF.